The TCR beta chain under discussion was sequenced for a study of blood T cell repertoires in COVID-19. Turning to the study itself: The United States, Italy and Spain were the sources of the acute and convalescent COVID-19 samples. In each case, the material was cDNA or gDNA derived from T cells, B-cell-depleted T cells, or PBMCs.

Trimming removed 0 bases from V and 5 bases from J, with 9 bases in between. Germline lookup yields CDR1 MNHEY and CDR2 SVGAGI. The CDR3 sequence is 14 residues long. In the original workflow: Estimated nucleated cell counts came from reference gene primer amplification. Some clones are missing from TCRdb's copy, which holds only in-frame ones; the method was immunoSEQ multiplex PCR. The V and J calls and the clone size are those of that table, but D and trimming were determined from the DNA. This sample has about 74,000 clones; 65% to 90% occur once, and the top ten carry around 23%. The receptor was isolated from a man aged 50-59 years with acute or convalescent COVID-19. This rearrangement joins TRBV6-5 to TRBJ2-3; D possibly corresponds to TRBD2 (7 bases). Sequencing was carried out using peripheral blood. The CDR3 is CASSYSGGQDTQYF. The DNA for the CDR3 is TGTGCCAGCAGTTACTCCGGGGGGCAAGATACGCAGTATTTT.